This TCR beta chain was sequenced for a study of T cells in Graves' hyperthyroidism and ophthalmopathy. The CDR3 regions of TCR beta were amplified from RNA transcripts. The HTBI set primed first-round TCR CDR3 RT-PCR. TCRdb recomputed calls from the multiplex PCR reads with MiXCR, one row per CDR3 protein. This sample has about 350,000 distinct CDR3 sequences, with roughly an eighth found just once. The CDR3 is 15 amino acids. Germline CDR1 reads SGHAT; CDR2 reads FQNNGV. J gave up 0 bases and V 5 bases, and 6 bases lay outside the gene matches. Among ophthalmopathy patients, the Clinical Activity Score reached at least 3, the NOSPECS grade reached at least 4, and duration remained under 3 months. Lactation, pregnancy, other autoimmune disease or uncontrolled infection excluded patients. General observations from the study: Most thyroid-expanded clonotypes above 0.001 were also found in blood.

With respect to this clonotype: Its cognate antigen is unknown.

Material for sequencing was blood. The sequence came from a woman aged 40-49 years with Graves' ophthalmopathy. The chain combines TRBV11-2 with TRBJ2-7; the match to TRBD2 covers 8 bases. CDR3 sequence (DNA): TGTGCCAGCAGCCGCTCCAGCGGGAGCTCCTACGAGCAGTACTTC. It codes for CASSRSSGSSYEQYF.